This TCR beta chain was captured in a study of graft-versus-host responses after intestinal transplantation. Study-level information: Among the recipients, transplants were multivisceral, liver-intestinal, or isolated intestinal. Whole-study results and caveats: Levels of circulating GvH clones at their peak were associated with early post-transplant HvG declines.

Details on this clone: The antigen is undetermined.

Here immunoSEQ multiplex PCR was the method, and the copy in TCRdb shows in-frame clones only, minus some. The sample has 70,000 to 75,000 clones, roughly 90% seen once. Germline assignment: CDR1 MDHEN and CDR2 SYDVKM. The CDR3 is 14 residues long. The V end lost 4 bases, the J end lost 5 bases, and 12 bases lay between the germline ends. V and J are TRBV28 and TRBJ2-1; D is possibly TRBD1 (6 bases). The clonotype originates from a human donor who received an intestinal transplant. Sequencing was performed on unstimulated CD8+ T cells sorted from spleen or lymph node cells, taken before intestinal transplant. The CDR3 bases are TGTGCCAGCAGTTCGTCCCCAGGGGACAATGAGCAGTTCTTC. Translating gives CASSSSPGDNEQFF.